The subject of this entry is one T cell receptor (beta chain). Antigen: not known. The CDR3 contains 14 residues. CDR1 and CDR2 (germline): LGHDT, YNNKEL (reference sequence). V lost 2 bases and J 5 bases, leaving 10 bases between the germline ends. Assay: immunoSEQ multiplex PCR; the TCRdb copy retains only in-frame clones and omits some. The data show tens of thousands of clones, with over 75% seen just once and around 19% held by the top ten. The sample comes from a study of T cell responses to AZD1222 COVID-19 vaccine. Study-wide results and limits: Donors skewed white British and female; clonal diversity was possibly underestimated. There were vaccine-associated CD4 TCRs across spike, dominant at 160-218 and 743-854. Spike-specific TCR breadth and depth were elevated following two AZD1222 doses.

The chain joins TRBV3-1 (or the pseudogene TRBV3-2) to TRBJ2-1; no clear D gene. The clonotype originates from an adult in good health. The sequencing here drew on peripheral blood, taken on day 0 of AZD1222 vaccination. The CDR3 sequence: CASSQRNNDNEQFF. The CDR3, as DNA: TGTGCCAGCAGCCAAAGGAACAACGACAATGAGCAGTTCTTC.